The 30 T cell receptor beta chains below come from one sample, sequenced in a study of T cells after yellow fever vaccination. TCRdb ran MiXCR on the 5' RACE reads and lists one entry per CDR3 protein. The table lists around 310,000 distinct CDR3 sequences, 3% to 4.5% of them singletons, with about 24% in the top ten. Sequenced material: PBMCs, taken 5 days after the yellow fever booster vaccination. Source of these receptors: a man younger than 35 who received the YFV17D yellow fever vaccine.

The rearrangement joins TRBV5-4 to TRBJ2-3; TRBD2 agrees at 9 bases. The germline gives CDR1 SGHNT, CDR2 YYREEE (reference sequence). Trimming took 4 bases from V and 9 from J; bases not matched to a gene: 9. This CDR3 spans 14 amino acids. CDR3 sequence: CASSPGASGVTQYF. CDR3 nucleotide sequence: TGTGCCAGCAGCCCTGGCGCTAGCGGGGTCACGCAGTATTTT.

The CDR3 DNA reads as TGTGCCAGCAGCCCGATACTACAGGGGGATACGCAGTATTTT. Translating gives CASSPILQGDTQYF. This chain joins TRBV5-5 and TRBJ2-3, with 7 bases fitting TRBD1. J gave up 6 bases and V 4 bases, and 8 bases lay outside the gene matches. The germline V gene has CDR1 SGHKS and CDR2 YYEKEE (reference sequence). This CDR3 region has 14 residues.

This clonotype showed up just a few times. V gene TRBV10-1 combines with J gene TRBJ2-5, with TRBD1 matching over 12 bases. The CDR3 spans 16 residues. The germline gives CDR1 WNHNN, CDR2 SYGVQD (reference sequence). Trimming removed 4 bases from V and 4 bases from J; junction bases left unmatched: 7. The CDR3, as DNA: TGCGCCAGCAGTGGGGGACAGGGGGCGCGAGGAGAGACCCAGTACTTC. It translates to CASSGGQGARGETQYF.

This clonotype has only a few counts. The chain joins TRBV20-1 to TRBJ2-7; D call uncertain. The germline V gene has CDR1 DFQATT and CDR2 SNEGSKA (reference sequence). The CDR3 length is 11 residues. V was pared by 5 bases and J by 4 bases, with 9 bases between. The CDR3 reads CSAPGRYEQYV. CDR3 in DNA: TGCAGTGCTCCAGGACGATACGAGCAGTACGTC.

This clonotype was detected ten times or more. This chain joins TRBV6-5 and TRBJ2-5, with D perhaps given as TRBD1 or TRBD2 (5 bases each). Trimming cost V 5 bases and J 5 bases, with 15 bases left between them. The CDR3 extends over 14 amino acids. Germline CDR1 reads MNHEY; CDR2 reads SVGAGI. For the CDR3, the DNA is TGTGCCAGCAGTCCACGGGGCCTTCGGGAGACCCAGTACTTC. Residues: CASSPRGLRETQYF.

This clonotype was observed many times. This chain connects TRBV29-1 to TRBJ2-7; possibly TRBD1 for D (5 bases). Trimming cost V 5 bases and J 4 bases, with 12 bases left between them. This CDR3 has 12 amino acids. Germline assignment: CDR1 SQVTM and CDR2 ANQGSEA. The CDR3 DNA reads TGCAGCGTTCGAACAGGTGGTTACGAGCAGTACTTC. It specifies CSVRTGGYEQYF.

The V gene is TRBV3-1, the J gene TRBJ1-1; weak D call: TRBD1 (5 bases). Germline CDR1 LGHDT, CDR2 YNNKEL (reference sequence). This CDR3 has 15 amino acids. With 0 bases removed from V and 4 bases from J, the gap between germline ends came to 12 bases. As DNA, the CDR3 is TGTGCCAGCAGCCAAGATCGTCCAGGGACCACTGAAGCTTTCTTT. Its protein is CASSQDRPGTTEAFF.

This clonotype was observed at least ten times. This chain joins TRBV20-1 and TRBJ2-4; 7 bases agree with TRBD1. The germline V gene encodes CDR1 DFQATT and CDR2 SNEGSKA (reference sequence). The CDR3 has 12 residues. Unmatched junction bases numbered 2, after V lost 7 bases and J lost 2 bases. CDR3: CSGDSPKNIQYF. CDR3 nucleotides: TGCAGTGGGGACAGTCCCAAAAACATTCAGTACTTC.

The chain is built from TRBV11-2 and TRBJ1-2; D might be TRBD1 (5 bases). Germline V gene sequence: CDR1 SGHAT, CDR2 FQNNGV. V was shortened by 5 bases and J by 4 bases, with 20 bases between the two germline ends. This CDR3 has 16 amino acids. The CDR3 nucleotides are TGTGCCAGCAGCCGGATTATGGGCAGGGCCCCCTATGGCTACACCTTC. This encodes CASSRIMGRAPYGYTF.

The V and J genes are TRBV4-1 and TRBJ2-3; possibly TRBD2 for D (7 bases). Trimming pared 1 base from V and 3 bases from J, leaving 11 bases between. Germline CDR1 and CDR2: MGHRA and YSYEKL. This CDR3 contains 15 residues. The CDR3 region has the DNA TGCGCCAGCAGCCAAGGGGGGGGCAGTACAGATACGCAGTATTTT. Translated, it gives CASSQGGGSTDTQYF.

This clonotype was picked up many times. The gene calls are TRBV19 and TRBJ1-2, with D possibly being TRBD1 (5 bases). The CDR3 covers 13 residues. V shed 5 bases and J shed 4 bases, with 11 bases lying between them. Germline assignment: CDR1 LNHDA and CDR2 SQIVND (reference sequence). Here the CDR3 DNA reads TGTGCCAGTAGTCCAGACAGTCTCTATGGCTACACCTTC. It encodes CASSPDSLYGYTF.

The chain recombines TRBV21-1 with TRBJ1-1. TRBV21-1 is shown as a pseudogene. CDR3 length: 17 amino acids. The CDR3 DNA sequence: TGTGCCAGCAGCTCTAGGGCCCGGGAGGGGATGAACACTGAAGCTTTCTTT. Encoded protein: CASSSRAREGMNTEAFF.

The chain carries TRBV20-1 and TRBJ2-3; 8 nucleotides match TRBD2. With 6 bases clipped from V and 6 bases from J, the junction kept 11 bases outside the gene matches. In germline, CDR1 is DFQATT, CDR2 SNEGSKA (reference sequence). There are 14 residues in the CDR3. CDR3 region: CSATPGGGMDTQYF. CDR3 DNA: TGCAGTGCCACCCCTGGCGGGGGGATGGATACGCAGTATTTT.

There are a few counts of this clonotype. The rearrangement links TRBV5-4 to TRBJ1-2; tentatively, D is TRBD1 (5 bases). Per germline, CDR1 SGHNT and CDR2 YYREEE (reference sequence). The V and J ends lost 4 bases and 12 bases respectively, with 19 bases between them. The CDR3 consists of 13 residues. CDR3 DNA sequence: TGTGCCAGCAGCCCCGACAGCACAAGCGAGAACACCTTC. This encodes CASSPDSTSENTF.

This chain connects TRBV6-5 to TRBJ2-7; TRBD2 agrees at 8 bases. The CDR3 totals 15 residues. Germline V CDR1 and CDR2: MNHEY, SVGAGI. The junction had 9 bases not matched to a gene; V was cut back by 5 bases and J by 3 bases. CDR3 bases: TGTGCCAGCAGTACCCTATATAGCGGGGTCTACGAGCAGTACTTC. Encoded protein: CASSTLYSGVYEQYF.

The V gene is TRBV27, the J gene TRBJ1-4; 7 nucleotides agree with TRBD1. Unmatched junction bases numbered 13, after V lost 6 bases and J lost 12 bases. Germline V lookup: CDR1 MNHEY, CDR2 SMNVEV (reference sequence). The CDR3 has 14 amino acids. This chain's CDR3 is CASSFRGENLELFF. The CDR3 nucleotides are TGTGCCAGCAGCTTCAGGGGGGAAAATTTAGAACTGTTTTTT.

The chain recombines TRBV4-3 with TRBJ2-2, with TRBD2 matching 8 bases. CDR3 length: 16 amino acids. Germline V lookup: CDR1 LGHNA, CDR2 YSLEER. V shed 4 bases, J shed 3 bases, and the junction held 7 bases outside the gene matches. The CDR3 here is CASSPEAGADTGELFF. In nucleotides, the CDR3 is TGCGCCAGCAGCCCCGAAGCGGGGGCCGACACCGGGGAGCTGTTTTTT.

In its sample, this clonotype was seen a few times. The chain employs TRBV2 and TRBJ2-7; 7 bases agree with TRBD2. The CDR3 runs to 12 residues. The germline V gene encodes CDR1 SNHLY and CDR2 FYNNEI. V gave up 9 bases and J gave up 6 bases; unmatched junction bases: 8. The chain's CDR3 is CASGLEVSEQYF. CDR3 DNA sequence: TGTGCCAGTGGACTAGAGGTCTCCGAGCAGTACTTC.

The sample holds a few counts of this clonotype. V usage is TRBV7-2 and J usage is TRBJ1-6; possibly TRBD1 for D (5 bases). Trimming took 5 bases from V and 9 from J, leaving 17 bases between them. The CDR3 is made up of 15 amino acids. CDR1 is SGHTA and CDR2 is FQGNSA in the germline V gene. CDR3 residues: CASSPEGFRSSPLHF. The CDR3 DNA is TGTGCCAGCAGCCCCGAGGGGTTCCGGAGTTCACCCCTCCACTTT.

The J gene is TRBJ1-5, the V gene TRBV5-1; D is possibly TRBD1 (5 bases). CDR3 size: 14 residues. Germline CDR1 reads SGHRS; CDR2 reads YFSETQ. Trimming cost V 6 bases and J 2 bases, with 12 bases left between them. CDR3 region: CASTQGGGNQPQHF. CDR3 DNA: TGCGCCAGCACCCAGGGAGGGGGCAATCAGCCCCAGCATTTT.

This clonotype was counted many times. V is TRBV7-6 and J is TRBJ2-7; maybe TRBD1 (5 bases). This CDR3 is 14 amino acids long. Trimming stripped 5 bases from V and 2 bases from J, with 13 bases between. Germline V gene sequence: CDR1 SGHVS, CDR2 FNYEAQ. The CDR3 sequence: CASSQNRRPYEQYF. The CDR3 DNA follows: TGTGCCAGCAGCCAAAACAGGCGACCCTACGAGCAGTACTTC.

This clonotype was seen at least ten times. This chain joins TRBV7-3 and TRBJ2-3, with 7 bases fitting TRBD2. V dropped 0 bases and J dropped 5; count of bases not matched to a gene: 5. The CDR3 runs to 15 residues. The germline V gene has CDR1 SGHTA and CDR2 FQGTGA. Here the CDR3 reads CASSLTGGFGDTQYF. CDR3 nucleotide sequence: TGTGCCAGCAGCTTAACGGGGGGGTTCGGAGATACGCAGTATTTT.

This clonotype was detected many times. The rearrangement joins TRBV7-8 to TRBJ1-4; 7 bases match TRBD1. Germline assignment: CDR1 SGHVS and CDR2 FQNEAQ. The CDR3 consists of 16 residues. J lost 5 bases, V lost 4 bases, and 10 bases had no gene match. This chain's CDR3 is CASSSADRRRNEKLFF. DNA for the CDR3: TGTGCCAGCAGCTCCGCGGACAGGAGACGGAATGAAAAACTGTTTTTT.

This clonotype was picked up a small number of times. This chain's CDR3 is CASSQDPGFAYEQYF. In nucleotides, the CDR3 is TGTGCCAGCAGCCAAGATCCGGGCTTTGCCTACGAGCAGTACTTC. The rearrangement uses TRBV14 and TRBJ2-7; D not resolved. The V gene's germline CDR1 is SGHDN and CDR2 FVKESK. The CDR3 is 15 residues long. V was cut by 0 bases and J by 2 bases, with 11 bases left in between.

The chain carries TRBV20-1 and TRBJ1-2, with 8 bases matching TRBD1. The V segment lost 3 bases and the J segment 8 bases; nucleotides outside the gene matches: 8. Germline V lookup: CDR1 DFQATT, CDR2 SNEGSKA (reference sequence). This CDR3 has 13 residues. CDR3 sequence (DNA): TGCAGTGCTAGTCCAGGGGGCAGTGCCGGCTACACCTTC. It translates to CSASPGGSAGYTF.

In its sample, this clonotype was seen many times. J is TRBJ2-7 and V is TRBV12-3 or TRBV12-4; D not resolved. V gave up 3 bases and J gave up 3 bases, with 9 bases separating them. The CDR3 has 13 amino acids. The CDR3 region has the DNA TGTGCCAGCAGTTTCGCCAGTAGCTACGAGCAGTACTTC. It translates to CASSFASSYEQYF.

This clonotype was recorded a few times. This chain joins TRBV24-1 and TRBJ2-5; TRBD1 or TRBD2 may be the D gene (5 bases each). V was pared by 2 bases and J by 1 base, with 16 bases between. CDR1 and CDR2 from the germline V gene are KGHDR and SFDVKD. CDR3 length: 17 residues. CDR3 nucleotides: TGTGCCACCAGTGATTATTGGCTGTTCGGGGCCCAAGAGACCCAGTACTTC. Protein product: CATSDYWLFGAQETQYF.

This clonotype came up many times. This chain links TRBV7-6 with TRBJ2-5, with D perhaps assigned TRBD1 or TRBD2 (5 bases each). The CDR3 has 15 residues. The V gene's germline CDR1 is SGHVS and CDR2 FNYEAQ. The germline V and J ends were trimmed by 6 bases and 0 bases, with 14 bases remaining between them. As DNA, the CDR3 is TGTGCCAGCAGACCGGGACCTGAAGACCAAGAGACCCAGTACTTC. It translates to CASRPGPEDQETQYF.

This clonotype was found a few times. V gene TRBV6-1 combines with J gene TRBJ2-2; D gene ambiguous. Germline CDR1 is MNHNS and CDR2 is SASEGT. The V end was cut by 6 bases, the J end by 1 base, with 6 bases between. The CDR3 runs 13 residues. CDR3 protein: CASRLQNTGELFF. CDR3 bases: TGTGCCAGCAGGTTACAGAACACCGGGGAGCTGTTTTTT.

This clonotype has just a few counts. In DNA, the CDR3 is TGTGCCAGTGGGGCGGACTCCTACGAGCAGTACGTC. It encodes CASGADSYEQYV. The gene calls are TRBV7-9 and TRBJ2-7, with D perhaps matching TRBD1 (5 bases). The V gene lost 9 bases and the J gene lost 0 bases, with 9 bases spanning the gap. CDR1 is SEHNR and CDR2 is FQNEAQ in the germline V gene (reference sequence). The CDR3 runs 12 residues.